This TCR beta chain derives from a study of CD8 T cells in ankylosing spondylitis. TCRdb fed the 5' RACE reads into MiXCR, producing one record per CDR3 protein. The sample consists of hundreds of thousands of distinct CDR3 sequences, about 12% of them appearing once. CDR1 and CDR2 (germline): SGHRS, YFSETQ. Trimming at V came to 5 bases and at J to 5 bases, leaving 9 bases not matched to a gene. The CDR3 runs 14 residues. Study outcomes and limitations: Prior work had noted some motif variants in reactive arthritis blood and synovial fluid. Seven or eight highly homologous variants made up a TCR beta motif, and this motif appeared characteristic of ankylosing spondylitis blood. Peripheral blood held disease-linked clones only at relatively low frequency, and these were CD8+.

This clonotype was seen a handful of times. Its target is not known. The sequencing sample was made of blood, either unsorted or a sorted T cell fraction (not recorded which). The V call is TRBV5-1, the J call TRBJ2-5, with TRBD2 identical over 7 bases. The sequence was obtained from a male donor with ankylosing spondylitis. The DNA for the CDR3 is TGCGCCAGCAGTCTAGGGAGGGTGCGGGAGACCCAGTACTTC. Translating gives CASSLGRVRETQYF.